This T cell receptor (beta chain) appears in the sequencing data of a study of response to subunit inactivated influenza vaccine. Whole-study results and caveats: Authors suggested seasonal influenza vaccinations each recruit few new T cells.

Ten or more counts support this clonotype. The antigen is unknown. The V segment lost 5 bases and the J segment 0 bases; nucleotides outside the gene matches: 15. The CDR3 is made up of 18 amino acids. CDR1 and CDR2 (germline): SGHRS, YFSETQ. TCRdb analysed the RT-PCR reads with MiXCR anew, one entry per CDR3 protein. The sample has around 480,000 distinct CDR3 sequences, 11% seen once; the top ten hold approximately 12%. The chain combines TRBV5-1 with TRBJ2-3; 7 bases map to TRBD1. Sequences were derived from PBMCs from blood, sampled roughly 47 days after vaccination. The sequence was obtained from a man between 45 and 60 years old who received an inactivated influenza vaccine. The CDR3, as DNA: TGCGCCAGCAGGCCGTACTCCGGGACAGCAACTAGCACAGATACGCAGTATTTT. Encoded protein: CASRPYSGTATSTDTQYF.